Listed below are T cell receptor beta chains from one sample, sequenced in a study of blood T cell repertoires in COVID-19. Measured with immunoSEQ multiplex PCR; TCRdb has only the in-frame clones, and not every one. Found here are 120,000 or so clones, roughly 90% of them singletons; the top ten hold about 4.5%. Input material: peripheral blood. The receptors derive from a man aged 40-49 years with acute or convalescent COVID-19. Both conserved end residues are part of each CDR3. Each record gives: CDR3 DNA, CDR3 protein, V gene, clone size, J gene, D gene. The D gene is left open where the match is weak. Rows may omit the clone size; those that give it use once, few, many or a size class.

TGTGCCAGCAGCGAGACAGGGGGCATAGCTACGCAGTACTTC,CASSETGGIATQYF,TRBV7-9,NA,TRBJ2-7,TRBD1
TGTGCCAGCAGCGTTAATAGCGGAGGGACCCAGTACTTC,CASSVNSGGTQYF,TRBV9,NA,TRBJ2-5,NA
TGTGCCAGCAGCTTACTAAGGGGCGACAATGAGCAGTTCTTC,CASSLLRGDNEQFF,TRBV5-5,once,TRBJ2-1,NA
TGTGCCATCGCCGGGACTAGCGGCGAAGCGACCCAGTACTTC,CAIAGTSGEATQYF,TRBV10-3,few,TRBJ2-5,TRBD2
TGCAGCGTTGAAGAGGACAGGGTGAATGAAGCTTTCTTT,CSVEEDRVNEAFF,TRBV29-1,few,TRBJ1-1,TRBD1
TGTGCCATCAGTACTAGCGGGAGGGCCAAACCTTCCTACGAGCAGTACTTC,CAISTSGRAKPSYEQYF,TRBV10-3,once,TRBJ2-7,TRBD2
TGTGCCAGCAGCTTCAGGACAGGGGCCTCTCAGCCCCAGCATTTT,CASSFRTGASQPQHF,TRBV5-6,NA,TRBJ1-5,TRBD1
TGTGCCAGCAGCTTGGGGTCAGGCCTAGCCAAAAACATTCAGTACTTC,CASSLGSGLAKNIQYF,TRBV5-4,NA,TRBJ2-4,NA
TGTGCCAGCAGGAGGGGGATTAACTATGGCTACACCTTC,CASRRGINYGYTF,TRBV6-5,NA,TRBJ1-2,NA
TGTGCCAGCAGCTTAAGTAAACAGCCGCGTTCACCCCTCCACTTT,CASSLSKQPRSPLHF,TRBV7-2,NA,TRBJ1-6,NA
TGTGCCAGCAGCCAGGGTGGCCGGGACACTGAAGCTTTCTTT,CASSQGGRDTEAFF,TRBV7-9,NA,TRBJ1-1,NA
TGTGCCAGCAGCCTAAAAAACCAAGAGACCCAGTACTTC,CASSLKNQETQYF,TRBV5-4,NA,TRBJ2-5,NA
TGTGCCAGCAGTTGGGACAGGGGGCGATCGGGTGAAGCTTTCTTT,CASSWDRGRSGEAFF,TRBV6-5,NA,TRBJ1-1,TRBD1